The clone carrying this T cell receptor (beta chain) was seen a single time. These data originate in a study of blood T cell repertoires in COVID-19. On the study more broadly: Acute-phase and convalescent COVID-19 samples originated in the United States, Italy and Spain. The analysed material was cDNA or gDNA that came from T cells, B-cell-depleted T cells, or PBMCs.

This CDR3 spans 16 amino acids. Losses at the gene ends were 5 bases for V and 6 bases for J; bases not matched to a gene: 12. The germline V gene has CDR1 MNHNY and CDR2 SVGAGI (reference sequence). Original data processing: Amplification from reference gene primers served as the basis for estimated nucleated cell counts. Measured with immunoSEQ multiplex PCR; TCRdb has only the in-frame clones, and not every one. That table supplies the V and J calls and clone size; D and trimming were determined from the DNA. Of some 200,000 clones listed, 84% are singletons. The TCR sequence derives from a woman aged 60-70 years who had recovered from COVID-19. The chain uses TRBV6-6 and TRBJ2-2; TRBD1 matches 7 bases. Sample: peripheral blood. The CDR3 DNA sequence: TGTGCCAGCAGTCCCCGGGACAGTTTCTTGGCCGGGGAGCTGTTTTTT. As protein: CASSPRDSFLAGELFF.